This T cell receptor (beta chain) was identified during a study of blood T cell repertoires in COVID-19. Assay used: immunoSEQ multiplex PCR; TCRdb lists only in-frame clones, some missing. This sample has 290,000 or so clones, with around 86% found just once. The CDR3 sequence is 12 residues long. Germline trimming cut 9 bases from V and 4 bases from J; bases unmatched to any gene: 3. The germline gives CDR1 MNHNY, CDR2 SVGAGI (reference sequence). This sequence was found in a man between 65 and 85 years old with acute or convalescent COVID-19. The rearrangement links TRBV6-6 to TRBJ1-5; 7 bases map to TRBD1. The specimen sequenced was peripheral blood. CDR3 coding DNA: TGTGCCAGTTCACAGGGGAATCAGCCCCAGCATTTT. Protein: CASSQGNQPQHF.